This is a list of T cell receptor beta chains from one sample in a study of T cells in Graves' hyperthyroidism and ophthalmopathy. TCRdb passed the multiplex PCR reads through MiXCR, listing each CDR3 protein once. The sample contains about 130,000 distinct CDR3 sequences, approximately 20% of which appear only once. Sequencing input: blood. Receptors originate from a woman in her forties or fifties with Graves' hyperthyroidism that later progressed to Graves' ophthalmopathy. Each CDR3 is given with its conserved first and last residue. Each record gives: CDR3 DNA, CDR3 protein, J gene, D gene, clone size, V gene. D genes are given only for firm matches. Size values are once, few and many counts, or a class for expanded clones, and some rows have none.

CDR3 DNA: TGTGCCATCAGTGAGTCAGGGGAAGGCTCTGGGGCCAACGTCCTGACTTTC
CDR3 protein: CAISESGEGSGANVLTF
J gene: TRBJ2-6
D gene: .
clone size: .
V gene: TRBV10-3

CDR3 DNA: TGTGCCAGCAGCCGGCCCGGGACAGGGTCGGCAGAAGCTTTCTTT
CDR3 protein: CASSRPGTGSAEAFF
J gene: TRBJ1-1
D gene: TRBD1
clone size: .
V gene: TRBV6-1

CDR3 DNA: TGCGCCAGCAGCTTGGGCGGCCACTACGAGCAGTACTTC
CDR3 protein: CASSLGGHYEQYF
J gene: TRBJ2-7
D gene: .
clone size: many
V gene: TRBV5-1

CDR3 DNA: TGTGCCAGCAGCTCTGGGACCGGATCAAGGGCCCAGTACTTC
CDR3 protein: CASSSGTGSRAQYF
J gene: TRBJ2-5
D gene: .
clone size: .
V gene: TRBV6-1

CDR3 DNA: TGTGTCAGCGGGACTCTCAGGAGCTATGGCTACACCTTC
CDR3 protein: CVSGTLRSYGYTF
J gene: TRBJ1-2
D gene: .
clone size: .
V gene: TRBV27

CDR3 DNA: TGTGCCAGCAGCGCAGCAGGGGGGGTAGGTGAAGCTTTCTTT
CDR3 protein: CASSAAGGVGEAFF
J gene: TRBJ1-1
D gene: TRBD1
clone size: many
V gene: TRBV2

CDR3 DNA: TGTGCCAGCAGTGACAGGGGGCAGAACACCGGGGAGCTGTTTTTT
CDR3 protein: CASSDRGQNTGELFF
J gene: TRBJ2-2
D gene: TRBD1
clone size: few
V gene: TRBV28

CDR3 DNA: TGCAGTGCGCCTAGGCGTCCCGGGGCGGGTGGCTCCTACAATGAGCAGTTCTTC
CDR3 protein: CSAPRRPGAGGSYNEQFF
J gene: TRBJ2-1
D gene: .
clone size: few
V gene: TRBV20-1

CDR3 DNA: TGCAGTGCTAGTGGGGACGGCTACTCTGGAAACACCATATATTTT
CDR3 protein: CSASGDGYSGNTIYF
J gene: TRBJ1-3
D gene: .
clone size: few
V gene: TRBV20-1

CDR3 DNA: TGTGCCAGCAGCCGGACCGGGACTAGCGGGAATTTAAACATTCAGTACTTC
CDR3 protein: CASSRTGTSGNLNIQYF
J gene: TRBJ2-4
D gene: TRBD2
clone size: many
V gene: TRBV7-2

CDR3 DNA: TGTGCCAGCTCACCGGCGGCGGCGGAGACCCAGTACTTC
CDR3 protein: CASSPAAAETQYF
J gene: TRBJ2-5
D gene: .
clone size: many
V gene: TRBV18

CDR3 DNA: TGTGCCAGCAGCTTGAGCGCTAGGGGCACTGAAGCTTTCTTT
CDR3 protein: CASSLSARGTEAFF
J gene: TRBJ1-1
D gene: .
clone size: many
V gene: TRBV5-5

CDR3 DNA: TGTGCCAGCAGTCCAAAAGACTCAAATCAGCCCCAGCATTTT
CDR3 protein: CASSPKDSNQPQHF
J gene: TRBJ1-5
D gene: .
clone size: many
V gene: TRBV6-1

CDR3 DNA: TGTGCTAGCAGCCTTAGACGCACAGATACGCAGTATTTT
CDR3 protein: CASSLRRTDTQYF
J gene: TRBJ2-3
D gene: .
clone size: few
V gene: TRBV7-7

CDR3 DNA: TGCAGTGCTAGTTCATCGGGACTAGCGGGAGGGCCCTCGGATACGCAGTATTTT
CDR3 protein: CSASSSGLAGGPSDTQYF
J gene: TRBJ2-3
D gene: TRBD2
clone size: .
V gene: TRBV20-1

CDR3 DNA: TGTGCCAGCAGCCCCGCCCCCCGGATGAGCTCCTACAATGAGCAGTTCTTC
CDR3 protein: CASSPAPRMSSYNEQFF
J gene: TRBJ2-1
D gene: .
clone size: .
V gene: TRBV7-9

CDR3 DNA: TGTGCCAGCAGTTCTCCGGGACTAGGCTACGAGCAGTACTTC
CDR3 protein: CASSSPGLGYEQYF
J gene: TRBJ2-7
D gene: TRBD2
clone size: many
V gene: TRBV28

CDR3 DNA: TGCAGTGCTAGAGTAACCCGGTACAATGAGCAGTTCTTC
CDR3 protein: CSARVTRYNEQFF
J gene: TRBJ2-1
D gene: .
clone size: few
V gene: TRBV20-1

CDR3 DNA: TGTGCCAGCAGCCACACCCCGGGACTAGCTACCAATGAGCAGTTCTTC
CDR3 protein: CASSHTPGLATNEQFF
J gene: TRBJ2-1
D gene: TRBD2
clone size: many
V gene: TRBV7-8

CDR3 DNA: TGTGCCAGCAGTTTCTCCTCCTACGAGCAGTACTTC
CDR3 protein: CASSFSSYEQYF
J gene: TRBJ2-7
D gene: .
clone size: once
V gene: TRBV6-5

CDR3 DNA: TGTGCCAGTACCTCAAACAGGGGTGGTGGCTACACCTTC
CDR3 protein: CASTSNRGGGYTF
J gene: TRBJ1-2
D gene: TRBD1
clone size: .
V gene: TRBV19

CDR3 DNA: TGTGCCAGCAGCACTATGGCCTACAATGAGCAGTTCTTC
CDR3 protein: CASSTMAYNEQFF
J gene: TRBJ2-1
D gene: .
clone size: many
V gene: TRBV3-1

CDR3 DNA: TGTGCCAGTAGTATAGGGAGCCGGGATACGCAGTATTTT
CDR3 protein: CASSIGSRDTQYF
J gene: TRBJ2-3
D gene: .
clone size: .
V gene: TRBV19

CDR3 DNA: TGTGCCAGCAGTTATACAGATCAGCCCCAGCATTTT
CDR3 protein: CASSYTDQPQHF
J gene: TRBJ1-5
D gene: .
clone size: many
V gene: TRBV28

CDR3 DNA: TGCAGTGCCGATCCCCGGGGCACAGATACGCAGTATTTT
CDR3 protein: CSADPRGTDTQYF
J gene: TRBJ2-3
D gene: .
clone size: many
V gene: TRBV20-1

CDR3 DNA: TGCAGTGCTAGAGATCCGAGACAGGGTGGACACATTCAGTACTTC
CDR3 protein: CSARDPRQGGHIQYF
J gene: TRBJ2-4
D gene: TRBD1
clone size: few
V gene: TRBV20-1

CDR3 DNA: TGCAGTGCTTCCGGACTAGCGAACTCCTACGAGCAGTACTTC
CDR3 protein: CSASGLANSYEQYF
J gene: TRBJ2-7
D gene: TRBD2
clone size: many
V gene: TRBV20-1

CDR3 DNA: TGTGCCAGTAGTATAGCGGGCGGGAGGCCCTGGACGGATACGCAGTATTTT
CDR3 protein: CASSIAGGRPWTDTQYF
J gene: TRBJ2-3
D gene: TRBD2
clone size: .
V gene: TRBV19

CDR3 DNA: TGTGCCTGGAGTGTACGGTGGTCCGGGGAGCTGTTTTTT
CDR3 protein: CAWSVRWSGELFF
J gene: TRBJ2-2
D gene: .
clone size: many
V gene: TRBV30